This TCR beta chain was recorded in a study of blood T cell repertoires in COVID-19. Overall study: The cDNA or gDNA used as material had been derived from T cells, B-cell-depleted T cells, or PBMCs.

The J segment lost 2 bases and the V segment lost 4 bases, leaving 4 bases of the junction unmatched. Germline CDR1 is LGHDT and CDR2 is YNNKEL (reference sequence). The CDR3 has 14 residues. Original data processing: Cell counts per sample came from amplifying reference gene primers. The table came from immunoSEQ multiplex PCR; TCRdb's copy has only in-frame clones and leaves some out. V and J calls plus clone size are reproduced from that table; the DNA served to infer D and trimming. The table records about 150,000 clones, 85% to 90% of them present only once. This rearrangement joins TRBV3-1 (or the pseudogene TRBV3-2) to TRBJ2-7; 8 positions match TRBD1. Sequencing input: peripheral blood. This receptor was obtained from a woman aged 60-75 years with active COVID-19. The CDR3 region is CASSRAGGAYEQYF. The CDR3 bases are TGTGCCAGCAGCCGGGCAGGGGGCGCCTACGAGCAGTACTTC.